These 19 T cell receptor beta chains were all obtained from the same sample, sequenced in a study of T cell clonality in common variable immunodeficiency. Assay used: immunoSEQ multiplex PCR; TCRdb lists only in-frame clones, some missing. Singletons are absent from the sample, which has about 35,000 clones. Study-level results: Common variable immunodeficiency TCR beta sequences reportedly had fewer deletions and N-nucleotide insertions.

Their antigens remain unidentified. The sequenced sample was peripheral blood mononuclear cells. These receptors were taken from a human donor with common variable immunodeficiency.

This clone was found a few times. The observed sequence ends 3 residues before the CDR3 terminus, with the missing tail filled in from the germline J gene. This sequence joins TRBV2 and TRBJ1-2, with D possibly being TRBD1 (5 bases). Germline loops: CDR1 SNHLY, CDR2 FYNNEI. V dropped 0 bases and J dropped 2 bases, with 10 bases sitting between them. The CDR3 totals 15 residues. The CDR3 spells CASSEAKTVNYGYTF. The sequenced CDR3 bases are TGTGCCAGCAGTGAAGCCAAGACAGTGAACTATGGC.

This clone appeared many times. Read data end 3 residues before the CDR3 end; the end is taken from the germline J gene. This chain connects TRBV5-6 to TRBJ1-3, with a possible D match to TRBD1 (5 bases). Germline CDR1 is SGHDT and CDR2 is YYEEEE. The CDR3 is made up of 14 amino acids. Trimming shortened V by 4 bases and J by 0 bases, and 8 bases separated the two germline ends. The CDR3 DNA, read in part, is TGTGCCAGCAGCCATGACAGCTCTGGAAACACC. This encodes CASSHDSSGNT. The entire CDR3 sequence reads CASSHDSSGNTIYF. Variable domain in full (rest from reference TRBV5-6 and TRBJ1-3): DAGVTQSPTHLIKTRGQQVTLRCSPKSGHDTVSWYQQALGQGPQFIFQYYEEEERQRGNFPDRFSGHQFPNYSSELNVNALLLGDSALYLCASSHDSSGNTIYFGEGSWLTVV.

This clone was counted many times. From the germline J gene comes the end of the CDR3, since the read stops 3 residues before it. The chain combines TRBV5-6 with TRBJ2-1, with 16 bases identical to TRBD2. The CDR3 spans 15 residues. The germline CDR1 and CDR2 sequences are SGHDT and YYEEEE. The V and J ends lost 4 bases and 8 bases, in that order; junction bases with no gene match: 3. Partial CDR3 DNA: TGTGCCAGCAGCCCAGGGACTAGCGGGGGGGATGAG. Its translation is CASSPGTSGGDE. The complete CDR3 reads CASSPGTSGGDEQFF.

Details on this clone: The observed sequence ends 3 residues before the CDR3 terminus, with the missing tail filled in from the germline J gene. J is TRBJ2-5 and V is TRBV19; 8 bases are a match to TRBD1. The V segment lost 5 bases and the J segment 4 bases; nucleotides outside the gene matches: 9. CDR1 is LNHDA and CDR2 is SQIVND in the germline V gene (reference sequence). The CDR3 extends over 15 amino acids. The CDR3 sequence is CASSFAGGEGETQYF. CDR3 bases read: TGTGCCAGTAGTTTTGCAGGGGGCGAAGGAGAGACC.

This clone was observed a few times. The missing CDR3 end, 3 residues past where the read stops, is filled in from the germline J gene. The chain carries TRBV19 and TRBJ1-1; the D gene is possibly TRBD1 (6 bases). The CDR3 totals 15 residues. V was clipped by 3 bases and J by 0 bases, with 11 bases between them. Germline V gene lookup returns CDR1 LNHDA and CDR2 SQIVND (reference sequence). The sequenced CDR3 bases are TGTGCCAGTAGTATCTCCGACAGGCTGAACACTGAA. It translates to CASSISDRLNTE. The CDR3 in full is CASSISDRLNTEAFF. The full variable domain, its missing parts supplied by reference TRBV19 and TRBJ1-1, is DGGITQSPKYLFRKEGQNVTLSCEQNLNHDAMYWYRQDPGQGLRLIYYSQIVNDFQKGDIAEGYSVSREKKESFPLTVTSAQKNPTAFYLCASSISDRLNTEAFFGQGTRLTVV.

Remarks on this clone: The read falls 3 residues short of the CDR3 end, and the missing part is taken from the germline J gene. This chain links TRBV7-9 with TRBJ2-1, with D tentatively TRBD1 (6 bases). CDR1 is SEHNR and CDR2 is FQNEAQ in the germline V gene (reference sequence). The CDR3 contains 15 residues. The ends were cut back, 1 base at V and 4 bases at J, with 11 bases in the middle. The CDR3 DNA, read in part, is TGTGCCAGCAGCTTAGGGGACCAGGGGTACAATGAG. Translation: CASSLGDQGYNE. The entire CDR3 is CASSLGDQGYNEQFF.

This clone has at least ten counts. Sequencing ends 3 residues short of the CDR3 end; the germline J gene provides the rest. This chain uses TRBV18 with TRBJ2-7, with TRBD2 identical over 10 bases. V was clipped by 2 bases and J by 6 bases; unmatched bases: 13. The CDR3 extends over 17 amino acids. Looked up from germline, CDR1 is KGHSH and CDR2 is LQKENI. This chain's CDR3 is CASSPSPGAGGPGEQYF. The CDR3 DNA, read in part, is TGTGCCAGCTCACCAAGCCCGGGAGCGGGGGGGCCGGGCGAG.

This clone was counted ten times or more. The read terminates 3 residues ahead of where the CDR3 ends, so the germline J gene completes it. This sequence joins TRBV5-1 and TRBJ1-2; 7 positions match TRBD1. Germline CDR1 reads SGHRS; CDR2 reads YFSETQ. The J segment lost 5 bases and the V segment lost 0 bases, leaving 7 bases of the junction unmatched. The CDR3 is made up of 15 amino acids. The CDR3 DNA, read in part, is TGCGCCAGCAGCTTGGAGGGGGCAGATATATATGGC. It translates to CASSLEGADIYG. The complete CDR3 sequence is CASSLEGADIYGYTF.

About this clone itself: Read sequence stops 3 residues before the CDR3 end, and the germline J gene provides the missing end. The V call is TRBV7-6, the J call TRBJ1-2; TRBD1 matches 10 bases. Germline CDR1 and CDR2: SGHVS and FNYEAQ. V shed 5 bases and J 2 bases; nucleotides not matched to a gene: 2. There are 14 residues in the CDR3. The CDR3 bases that were read are TGTGCCAGCAGCACGGGACAGGGGAACTATGGC. This gives the protein CASSTGQGNYG. In full, the CDR3 is CASSTGQGNYGYTF. The variable domain in full, with the rest retrieved from reference TRBV7-6 and TRBJ1-2, is GAGVSQSPRYKVTKRGQDVALRCDPISGHVSLYWYRQALGQGPEFLTYFNYEAQQDKSGLPNDRFSAERPEGSISTLTIQRTEQRDSAMYRCASSTGQGNYGYTFGSGTRLTVV.

Comments on this clone: The read stops 3 residues short of the end of the CDR3; the missing end is completed from the germline J gene. This chain joins TRBV5-1 and TRBJ2-2, with D possibly matching TRBD1 (5 bases). This CDR3 comprises 14 residues. V was trimmed by 5 bases and J by 0 bases, leaving 8 bases between them. From germline, CDR1 is SGHRS and CDR2 YFSETQ. This CDR3 reads CASSSTANTGELFF. The CDR3 DNA, read in part, is TGCGCCAGCAGTTCGACAGCGAACACCGGGGAG.

This clone was counted at least ten times. The CDR3 DNA, read in part, is TGTGCCTGGAGTCCACTTTGGACAGGGGGTTCCTACGAG. Translating gives CAWSPLWTGGSYE. The full CDR3 reads CAWSPLWTGGSYEQYF. The chain uses TRBV30 and TRBJ2-7; 10 bases fit TRBD1. The CDR3 end is not reached by the read, which stops 3 residues before it; the germline J gene fills it in. The length of the CDR3 is 16 residues. The ends lost 2 bases at V and 1 base at J; junction bases unmatched: 8. The germline V gene has CDR1 GTSNPN and CDR2 SVGIG (reference sequence).

Of note for this clone: The germline gene is not matched at one end of the junction; a read error may be the cause. With the read ending 3 residues before the CDR3 end, the germline J gene is used to fill in that end. The chain has TRBV7-7 and TRBJ1-5; tentative D call: TRBD1 (5 bases). Looked up from germline, CDR1 is SSHAT and CDR2 is FNYEAQ (reference sequence). This CDR3 spans 14 amino acids. Incomplete CDR3 DNA: TGTGCTAGCAGCCGGGACTTCCGCAAGCAGCCC. Translated: CASSRDFRKQP. The entire CDR3 is CASSRDFRKQPQHF.

This clone showed up many times. Sequencing ends 3 residues short of the CDR3 end; the germline J gene provides the rest. J is TRBJ1-1 and V is TRBV19; maybe TRBD1 (5 bases). CDR3 length: 13 residues. The V and J ends lost 5 bases and 1 base respectively, with 8 bases between them. The germline V gene encodes CDR1 LNHDA and CDR2 SQIVND (reference sequence). The CDR3: CASSPQGNTEAFF. Incomplete CDR3 DNA: TGTGCCAGTAGTCCTCAGGGGAACACTGAA.

This clone came up a few times. Read data end 3 residues before the CDR3 end; the end is taken from the germline J gene. The rearrangement links TRBV19 to TRBJ2-2; 9 positions match TRBD2. Per the germline V gene, CDR1 is LNHDA and CDR2 is SQIVND (reference sequence). Trimming cost V 6 bases and J 1 base; bases outside gene matches: 3. This CDR3 spans 15 amino acids. This chain's CDR3 is CASSASGVNTGELFF. CDR3 bases read: TGTGCCAGTAGCGCTAGCGGGGTGAACACCGGGGAG.

Regarding this clone: The read ends 3 residues shy of where the CDR3 ends; the end is completed using the germline J gene. The rearrangement links TRBV30 to TRBJ1-2; D not resolved. The CDR3 totals 14 residues. Germline V gene data show CDR1 as GTSNPN and CDR2 as SVGIG (reference sequence). V gave up 2 bases and J gave up 4 bases, with 14 bases separating them. The CDR3 spells CAWSRTQTLYGYTF. The CDR3 DNA, read in part, is TGTGCCTGGAGTCGAACCCAAACTCTCTATGGC. Filled out from reference TRBV30 and TRBJ1-2, the complete variable domain reads SQTIHQWPATLVQPVGSPLSLECTVEGTSNPNLYWYRQAAGRGLQLLFYSVGIGQISSEVPQNLSASRPQDRQFILSSKKLLLSDSGFYLCAWSRTQTLYGYTFGSGTRLTVV.

This clone was counted a few times. The observed sequence ends 3 residues before the CDR3 terminus, with the missing tail filled in from the germline J gene. The chain is built from TRBV19 and TRBJ2-2; TRBD2 matches 9 bases. V shed 3 bases and J 3 bases; nucleotides not matched to a gene: 8. The CDR3 has 17 amino acids. The germline CDR1 and CDR2 sequences are LNHDA and SQIVND (reference sequence). CDR3 region: CASSISSGGSYTGELFF. Incomplete CDR3 DNA: TGTGCCAGTAGTATTTCGAGCGGGGGGTCGTACACCGGGGAG.

This clone was detected many times. From the germline J gene comes the end of the CDR3, since the read stops 3 residues before it. The J gene is TRBJ2-1, the V gene TRBV15; 9 bases fit TRBD2. Germline trimming cut 8 bases from V and 6 bases from J; bases unmatched to any gene: 5. The V gene's germline CDR1 is LNHNV and CDR2 YYDKDF (reference sequence). The CDR3 spans 13 residues. CDR3 sequence: CATGLAGTNEQFF. CDR3 bases read: TGTGCCACCGGGCTAGCGGGGACCAATGAG.

This clone showed up just a few times. The read stops 3 residues short of the end of the CDR3; the missing end is completed from the germline J gene. The V and J genes are TRBV2 and TRBJ2-5; D possibly corresponds to TRBD1 (5 bases). The V gene's germline CDR1 is SNHLY and CDR2 FYNNEI. V lost 5 bases to trimming and J lost 5 bases, with 24 bases between them. CDR3 size: 17 residues. The CDR3: CASSITLEAGQLETQYF. The sequenced part of the CDR3 DNA is TGTGCCAGCAGTATTACCCTAGAGGCAGGGCAATTGGAGACC.

This clone was counted ten times or more. The read halts 3 residues ahead of the CDR3 end, with the missing end drawn from the germline J gene. The rearrangement joins TRBV6-4 to TRBJ2-2; D is unresolved. The germline V and J ends were trimmed by 2 bases and 3 bases, with 4 bases remaining between them. CDR1 is MRHNA, CDR2 SNTAGT, per germline. The CDR3 contains 13 residues. The CDR3 bases that were read are TGTGCCAGCAGTGACAGGGACACCGGGGAG. Translating it yields CASSDRDTGE. The full CDR3 reads CASSDRDTGELFF.